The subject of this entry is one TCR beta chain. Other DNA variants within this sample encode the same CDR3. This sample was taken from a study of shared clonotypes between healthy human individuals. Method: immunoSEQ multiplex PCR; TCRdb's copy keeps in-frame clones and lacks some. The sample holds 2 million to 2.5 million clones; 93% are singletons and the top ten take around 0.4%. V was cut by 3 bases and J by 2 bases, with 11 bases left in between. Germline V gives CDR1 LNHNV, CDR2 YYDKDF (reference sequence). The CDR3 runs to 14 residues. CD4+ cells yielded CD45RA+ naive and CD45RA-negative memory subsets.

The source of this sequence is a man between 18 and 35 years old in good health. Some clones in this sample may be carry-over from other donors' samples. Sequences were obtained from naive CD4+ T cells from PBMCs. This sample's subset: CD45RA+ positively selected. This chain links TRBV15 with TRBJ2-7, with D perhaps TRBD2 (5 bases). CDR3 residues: CATSRDRGPYEQYF. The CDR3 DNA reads TGTGCCACCAGCAGGGACCGGGGTCCCTACGAGCAGTACTTC.